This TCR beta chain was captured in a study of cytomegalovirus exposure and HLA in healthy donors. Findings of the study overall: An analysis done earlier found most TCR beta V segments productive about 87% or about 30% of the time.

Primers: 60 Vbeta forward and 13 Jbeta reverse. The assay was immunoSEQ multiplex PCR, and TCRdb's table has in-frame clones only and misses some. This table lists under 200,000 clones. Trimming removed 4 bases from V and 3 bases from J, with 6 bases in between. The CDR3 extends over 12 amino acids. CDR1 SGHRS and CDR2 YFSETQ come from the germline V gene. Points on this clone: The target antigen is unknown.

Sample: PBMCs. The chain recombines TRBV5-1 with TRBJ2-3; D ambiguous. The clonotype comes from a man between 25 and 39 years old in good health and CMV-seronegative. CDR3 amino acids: CASSPNTDTQYF. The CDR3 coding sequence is TGCGCCAGCAGCCCCAATACAGATACGCAGTATTTT.